These 13 T cell receptor beta chains were sequenced from one sample in a study of sequential checkpoint blockade in melanoma. Indicated treatment: randomized to nivolumab then ipilimumab (arm A) or the reverse (arm B). Sequenced by immunoSEQ multiplex PCR; TCRdb stores in-frame clones only, minus some. The table has 15,000 to 20,000 clones, roughly three quarters seen once; the top ten hold more than 9.5%. The source material was CD8+ T cells sorted from blood (inferred from file names), sampled from a patient given nivolumab and ipilimumab in sequence. The receptors shown here come from a human donor with melanoma.

The chain recombines TRBV2 with TRBJ1-2; TRBD1 matches 10 bases. The germline V gene has CDR1 SNHLY and CDR2 FYNNEI. The CDR3 is made up of 14 amino acids. Losses at the gene ends were 7 bases for V and 2 bases for J; bases not matched to a gene: 4. CDR3 in DNA: TGTGCCAGCAAGCCGGGACAGGGGAACTATGGCTACACCTTC. Amino acids: CASKPGQGNYGYTF.

The gene calls are TRBV7-7 and TRBJ2-2; 7 nucleotides match TRBD2. V dropped 1 base and J dropped 6; count of bases not matched to a gene: 2. Germline loops: CDR1 SSHAT, CDR2 FNYEAQ (reference sequence). CDR3 size: 14 residues. CDR3 sequence reads: CASSLGEGPGELFF. The CDR3 region has the DNA TGTGCCAGCAGCTTAGGGGAGGGGCCCGGGGAGCTGTTTTTT.

CDR3 loop: CASATGEAFF. The CDR3 DNA is TGTGCTAGTGCCACAGGGGAAGCTTTCTTT. The chain recombines TRBV12-5 with TRBJ1-1; D might be TRBD1 (6 bases). Germline V gene lookup returns CDR1 LGHNT and CDR2 FRNRAP. The CDR3 is 10 residues long. Deletions cut 7 bases from V and 8 bases from J, with 8 bases between.

This chain links TRBV6-1 with TRBJ2-2; TRBD1 aligns across 7 bases. Per germline, CDR1 MNHNS and CDR2 SASEGT. This CDR3 is 17 amino acids long. With 4 bases clipped from V and 2 bases from J, the junction kept 10 bases outside the gene matches. The CDR3, as DNA: TGTGCCAGCAGTGCAATTTTCACAGGGGCCAACACCGGGGAGCTGTTTTTT. It encodes CASSAIFTGANTGELFF.

The V call is TRBV7-9, the J call TRBJ1-2; the match to TRBD1 covers 9 bases. The V and J ends lost 5 bases and 6 bases, in that order; junction bases with no gene match: 13. This CDR3 is built from 16 residues. CDR1 and CDR2 from the germline V gene are SEHNR and FQNEAQ (reference sequence). Here the CDR3 reads CASSHRDRDSADGYTF. Here the CDR3 DNA reads TGTGCCAGCAGCCATCGGGACAGGGATTCGGCGGATGGCTACACCTTC.

This chain uses TRBV29-1 with TRBJ2-3; the match to TRBD2 covers 8 bases. The CDR3 is 17 amino acids. Per the germline V gene, CDR1 is SQVTM and CDR2 is ANQGSEA. V was clipped by 0 bases and J by 2 bases; unmatched bases: 10. In DNA form, the CDR3 reads TGCAGCGTTGAAGATATGGAAACTAGCGGTTACACAGATACGCAGTATTTT. Amino acids: CSVEDMETSGYTDTQYF.

This chain connects TRBV7-9 to TRBJ2-5, with D perhaps matching TRBD2 (5 bases). The germline V and J ends were trimmed by 5 bases and 3 bases, with 13 bases remaining between them. The CDR3 is made up of 14 amino acids. The germline V gene has CDR1 SEHNR and CDR2 FQNEAQ (reference sequence). The DNA for the CDR3 is TGTGCCAGCAGCCCCCGTGGGAGCGAAGAGACCCAGTACTTC. As protein: CASSPRGSEETQYF.

CDR3 in amino acids: CASSLRQGYGYTF. DNA of the CDR3: TGTGCCAGCAGCTTACGGCAGGGATATGGCTACACCTTC. This rearrangement joins TRBV11-3 to TRBJ1-2; D is possibly TRBD1 (5 bases). This CDR3 is built from 13 residues. Germline V gene sequence: CDR1 SGHNT, CDR2 YENEEA. V lost 2 bases to trimming and J lost 5 bases, with 9 bases between them.

This rearrangement joins TRBV13 to TRBJ2-3; D is uncertain. The CDR3 loop spans 11 amino acids. V lost 10 bases and J 6 bases, leaving 11 bases between the germline ends. Germline V gene lookup returns CDR1 PRHDT and CDR2 FYEKMQ (reference sequence). The CDR3 DNA reads as TGTGCCATTAAGGCGGCCGATACGCAGTATTTT. Amino acids: CAIKAADTQYF.

This clone has more than one count but fewer than ten. The chain is built from TRBV27 and TRBJ2-7, with D possibly being TRBD1 (5 bases). Germline CDR1 MNHEY, CDR2 SMNVEV (reference sequence). The CDR3 sequence is 14 residues long. The germline V and J ends were trimmed by 6 bases and 4 bases, with 16 bases remaining between them. CDR3 amino acids: CASSLKGMGYEQYF. In DNA, the CDR3 is TGTGCCAGCAGCTTGAAGGGGATGGGGTACGAGCAGTACTTC.

The chain has TRBV6-6 and TRBJ1-2; D might be TRBD1 (5 bases). CDR3 size: 14 residues. CDR1 and CDR2 from the germline V gene are MNHNY and SVGAGI (reference sequence). The germline V and J ends were trimmed by 0 bases and 2 bases, with 7 bases remaining between them. CDR3 loop: CASSYSPGNYGYTF. The CDR3 DNA sequence: TGTGCCAGCAGTTACTCCCCAGGGAACTATGGCTACACCTTC.

On this clone: The sample carries other DNA sequences with the same CDR3. V gene TRBV30 combines with J gene TRBJ2-7; TRBD2 matches 8 bases. Germline CDR1 reads GTSNPN; CDR2 reads SVGIG (reference sequence). V lost 5 bases and J lost 2; bases outside the gene matches: 5. The CDR3 length is 13 residues. The CDR3 bases are TGTGCCTGGTGGGCGGGAGGACCCTACGAGCAGTACTTC. This gives the protein CAWWAGGPYEQYF.

The chain couples TRBV7-2 to TRBJ2-7; TRBD2 is a possible D gene (6 bases). CDR1 SGHTA and CDR2 FQGNSA come from the germline V gene. This CDR3 has 13 amino acids. The V gene lost 3 bases and the J gene lost 3 bases, with 9 bases spanning the gap. CDR3 sequence (DNA): TGTGCCAGCAGCTTCGCGGGAATCTACGAGCAGTACTTC. Translated: CASSFAGIYEQYF.